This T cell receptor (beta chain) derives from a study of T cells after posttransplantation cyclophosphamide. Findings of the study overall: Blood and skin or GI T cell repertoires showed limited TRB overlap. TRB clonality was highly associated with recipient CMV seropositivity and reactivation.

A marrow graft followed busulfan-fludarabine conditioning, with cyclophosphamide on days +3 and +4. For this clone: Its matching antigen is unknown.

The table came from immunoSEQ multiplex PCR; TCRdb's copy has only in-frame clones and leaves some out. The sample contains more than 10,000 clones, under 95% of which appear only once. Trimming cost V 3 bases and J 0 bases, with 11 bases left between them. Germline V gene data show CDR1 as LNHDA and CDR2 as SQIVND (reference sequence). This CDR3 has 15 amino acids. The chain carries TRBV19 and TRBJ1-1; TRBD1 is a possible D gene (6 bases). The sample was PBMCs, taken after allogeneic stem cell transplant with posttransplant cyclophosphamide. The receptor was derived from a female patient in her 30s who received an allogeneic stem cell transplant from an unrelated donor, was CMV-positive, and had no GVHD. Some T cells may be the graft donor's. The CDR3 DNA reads TGTGCCAGTAGTATTCGGACAGCCTTGAACACTGAAGCTTTCTTT. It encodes CASSIRTALNTEAFF.